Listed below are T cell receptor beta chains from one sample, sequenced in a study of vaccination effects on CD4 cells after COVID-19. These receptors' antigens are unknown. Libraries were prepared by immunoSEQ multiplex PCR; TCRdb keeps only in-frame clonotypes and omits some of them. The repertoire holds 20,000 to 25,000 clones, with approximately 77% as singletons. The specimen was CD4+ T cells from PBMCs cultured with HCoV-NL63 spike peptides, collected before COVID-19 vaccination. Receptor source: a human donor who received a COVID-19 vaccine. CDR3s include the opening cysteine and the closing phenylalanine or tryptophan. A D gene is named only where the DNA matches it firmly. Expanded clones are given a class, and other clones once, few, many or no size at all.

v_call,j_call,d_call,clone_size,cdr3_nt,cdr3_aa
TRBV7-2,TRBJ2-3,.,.,TGTGCCAGCAGCTTAGCGTATGTGGATACGCAGTATTTT,CASSLAYVDTQYF
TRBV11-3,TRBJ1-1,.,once,TGTGCCAGCAGCTTTGGGGGAGTTCAGTACACTGAAGCTTTCTTT,CASSFGGVQYTEAFF
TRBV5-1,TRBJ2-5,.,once,TGCGCCAGCAGCTTGGGGCAGGGCCGAGGAGAGACCCAGTACTTC,CASSLGQGRGETQYF
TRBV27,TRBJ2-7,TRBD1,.,TGTGCCAGCAGCCCGGGACAGGGGGCATTAGCAATCTACGAGCAGTACTTC,CASSPGQGALAIYEQYF
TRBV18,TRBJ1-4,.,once,TGTGCCAGCTCACCGGCAGGGGCAGTTGAAAAACTGTTTTTT,CASSPAGAVEKLFF
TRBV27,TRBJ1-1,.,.,TGTGCCACCACACCAGGTCGTACCATGAACACTGAAGCTTTCTTT,CATTPGRTMNTEAFF
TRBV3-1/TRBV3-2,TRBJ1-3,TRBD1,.,TGTGCCAGCAGCCACGACCCGGGACAGATCTCTGGAAACACCATATATTTT,CASSHDPGQISGNTIYF
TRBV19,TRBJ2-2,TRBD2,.,TGTGCCAGTAGTATTCACAGCGGGAGTAGCACCGGGGAGCTGTTTTTT,CASSIHSGSSTGELFF
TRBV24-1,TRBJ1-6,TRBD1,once,TGTGCCACCAGTCTGACAGGGGATTCACCCCTCCACTTT,CATSLTGDSPLHF
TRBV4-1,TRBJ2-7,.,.,TGCGCCAGCAGAGGGAGAGCCTACGAGCAGTACTTC,CASRGRAYEQYF
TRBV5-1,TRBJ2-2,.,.,TGCGCCAGCAGCTTGGCTGGGCAGGGGTTCGGGGAGCTGTTTTTT,CASSLAGQGFGELFF
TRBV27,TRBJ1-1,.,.,TGTGCCAGCAGTTTAGGGTACGGGACGAACACTGAAGCTTTCTTT,CASSLGYGTNTEAFF
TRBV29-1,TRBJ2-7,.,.,TGCAGCGTTGCGGAGGACTCCTACGAGCAGTACTTC,CSVAEDSYEQYF
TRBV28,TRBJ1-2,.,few,TGTGCCAGCACCACTAGGGGAAAGTCTTCCAACTATGGCTACACCTTC,CASTTRGKSSNYGYTF
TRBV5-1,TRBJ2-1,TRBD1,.,TGCGCCAGCAGCTTGGTGGCAGGGGGAAGGGGTGAGCAGTTCTTC,CASSLVAGGRGEQFF
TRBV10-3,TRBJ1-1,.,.,TGTGCCATCAGTGAAATTGGTGGGGACACTGAAGCTTTCTTT,CAISEIGGDTEAFF
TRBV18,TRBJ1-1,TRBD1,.,TGTGCCAGCTCCCCCGGGACAGGGGGCATGGGCACTGAAGCTTTCTTT,CASSPGTGGMGTEAFF
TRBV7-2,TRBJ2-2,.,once,TGTGCCAGCAGCCTCAGGGGAAGGACCGGGGAGCTGTTTTTT,CASSLRGRTGELFF
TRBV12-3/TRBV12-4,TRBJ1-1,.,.,TGTGCCAGCAGTTTTCTCTACACTGAAGCTTTCTTT,CASSFLYTEAFF
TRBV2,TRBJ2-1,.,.,TGTGCCAGCCGAGGGGGAATAAATGAGCAGTTCTTC,CASRGGINEQFF
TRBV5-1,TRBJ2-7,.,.,TGCGCCAGCAGCTTTCAGGGCTATCCCTACGAGCAGTACTTC,CASSFQGYPYEQYF
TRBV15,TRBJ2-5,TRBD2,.,TGTGCCACCAGCAAAATAGCGGGTTGGACCCAGTACTTC,CATSKIAGWTQYF
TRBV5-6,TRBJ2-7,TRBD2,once,TGTGCCAGCAGCTTGCTCTCCGGGAGGGGTGAGCAGTACTTC,CASSLLSGRGEQYF
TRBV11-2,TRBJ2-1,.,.,TGTGCCAGCAGCTTAGTTAGTATGGGGTTCGAGCAGTTCTTC,CASSLVSMGFEQFF
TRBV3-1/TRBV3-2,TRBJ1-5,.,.,TGTGCCAGCAGCCCGACCAGGAACCAGCCCCAGCATTTT,CASSPTRNQPQHF
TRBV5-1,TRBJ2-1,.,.,TGCGCCAGCAGCTTGGTGGGGGGGCGGAACAATGAGCAGTTCTTC,CASSLVGGRNNEQFF
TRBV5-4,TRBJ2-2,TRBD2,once,TGTGCCAGCAGCGCGCGAAGGCTAGCGGGAGGGCCGGGCGGGGAGCTGTTTTTT,CASSARRLAGGPGGELFF
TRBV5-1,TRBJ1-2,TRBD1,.,TGCGCCAGCAGCCTGTCTGATGTCGGGGACAGCTACTTC,CASSLSDVGDSYF
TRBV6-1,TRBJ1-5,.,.,TGTGCCAGCAGTGAGGGACGAGATCAGCCCCAGCATTTT,CASSEGRDQPQHF
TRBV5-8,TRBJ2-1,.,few,TGTGCCAGCAGCTTTTTGGGGAATGAGCAGTTCTTC,CASSFLGNEQFF
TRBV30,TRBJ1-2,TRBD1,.,TGTGCCCGCAACATAGGCGGGGCAGGGGGGGGCTACACCTTC,CARNIGGAGGGYTF
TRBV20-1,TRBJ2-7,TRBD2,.,TGCAGTGCTAGTGGCGGGAGCGAGCAGTACTTC,CSASGGSEQYF
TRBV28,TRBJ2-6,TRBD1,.,TGTGCCAGCAGACCACCCGGGACAGCGATCTCTGGGGCCAACGTCCTGACTTTC,CASRPPGTAISGANVLTF
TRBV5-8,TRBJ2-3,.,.,TGTGCCAGCAGCTCGTTAGGGGTCCGAGGAGATACGCAGTATTTT,CASSSLGVRGDTQYF
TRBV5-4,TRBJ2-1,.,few,TGTGCCAGCAGCTGGGCATCCCGAACCTACAATGAGCAGTTCTTC,CASSWASRTYNEQFF
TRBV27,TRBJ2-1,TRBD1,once,TGTGCCAGCAGTTTTCGGGACAGGGGGCGAGGGGAGCAGTTCTTC,CASSFRDRGRGEQFF
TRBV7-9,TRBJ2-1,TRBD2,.,TGTGCCAGCAGCAAAACTTTCCGGACTAGCGTTTACAATGAGCAGTTCTTC,CASSKTFRTSVYNEQFF
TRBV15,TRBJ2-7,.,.,TGTGCCACCAGCAGAGATCCGGGATCCTACGAGCAGTACTTC,CATSRDPGSYEQYF
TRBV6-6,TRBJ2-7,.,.,TGTGCCAGCAGTACAAATTACGAGCAGTACTTC,CASSTNYEQYF
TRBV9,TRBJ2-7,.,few,TGTGCCAGCAGCGTAGATCTCCGTCCTCACGAGCAGTACTTC,CASSVDLRPHEQYF
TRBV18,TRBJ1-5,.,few,TGTGCCAGCTCTTCGACAGTAAATAGCAATCAGCCCCAGCATTTT,CASSSTVNSNQPQHF
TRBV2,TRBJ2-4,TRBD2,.,TGTGCCAGCAGTGATGCTAGCGGGTTAGCCAAAAACATTCAGTACTTC,CASSDASGLAKNIQYF
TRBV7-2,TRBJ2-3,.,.,TGTGCCAGCAGCTTAGCGAATACAAATACGCAGTATTTT,CASSLANTNTQYF
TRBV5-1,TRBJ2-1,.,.,TGCGCCAGCTCAGGGGGGGGATCCTACAATGAGCAGTTCTTC,CASSGGGSYNEQFF
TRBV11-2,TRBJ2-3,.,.,TGTGCCAGCAGCTTCGGCGGGGCAGATACGCAGTATTTT,CASSFGGADTQYF
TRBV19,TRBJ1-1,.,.,TGTGCCAGTAGTATAGTCGGTCAGCTTCGAGGGACTGAAGCTTTCTTT,CASSIVGQLRGTEAFF
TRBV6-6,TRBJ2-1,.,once,TGTGCCAGCAGGCCCCTCGGCAATGAGCAGTTCTTC,CASRPLGNEQFF
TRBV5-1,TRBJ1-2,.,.,TGCGCCAGCAGCTTGGACAGGCCACCTACGGGACTAATCTATGGCTACACCTTC,CASSLDRPPTGLIYGYTF
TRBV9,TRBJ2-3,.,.,TGTGCCAGCAGCGTAGGGACCCCAGGAGATACGCAGTATTTT,CASSVGTPGDTQYF
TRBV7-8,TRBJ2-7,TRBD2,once,TGTGCCAGCAGCACAAGCGGGGGGAGCTCCTACGAGCAGTACTTC,CASSTSGGSSYEQYF
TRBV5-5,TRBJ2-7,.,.,TGTGCCAGCAGCCCCCGGGGTCTCTACGAGCAGTACTTC,CASSPRGLYEQYF
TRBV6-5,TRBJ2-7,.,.,TGTGCCAGCAGCCTCTGGATGGAACCCTACGAGCAGTACTTC,CASSLWMEPYEQYF
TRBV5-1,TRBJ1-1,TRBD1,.,TGCGCCAGCAGCTTGGCCGCAGGGGGCACTGAAGCTTTCTTT,CASSLAAGGTEAFF